This T cell receptor beta chain was recovered during a study of T cells in Graves' hyperthyroidism and ophthalmopathy. Fresh peripheral blood, around 9.3 ml of it, supplied the PBMCs. The CDR3 extends over 16 amino acids. The V segment lost 5 bases and the J segment 7 bases; nucleotides outside the gene matches: 15. CDR1 and CDR2 (germline): SEHNR, FQNEAQ (reference sequence). Template material for amplifying TCR beta CDR3 regions consisted of RNA transcripts. The TCR CDR3 first-round RT-PCR relied on the HTBI primer set. A single record per CDR3 protein comes from TCRdb applying MiXCR to the multiplex PCR reads. The sample records roughly 280,000 distinct CDR3 sequences, more than 15% being singletons.

The sequencing input was blood. This receptor was taken from a woman aged 60-75 years with Graves' ophthalmopathy. The genes are TRBV7-9 and TRBJ2-5; 8 positions agree with TRBD1. The CDR3 DNA is TGTGCCAGCAGCCCAAAATTTGGGACAGGTGAAGTGACCCAGTACTTC. This codes for CASSPKFGTGEVTQYF.